The next 29 T cell receptor beta chains were all read from a single sample in a study of circulating tumor DNA in untreated peripheral T-cell lymphoma. TCRdb keeps only in-frame clones here, not all; method: immunoSEQ multiplex PCR. Of more than 9,000 clones listed, roughly 80% are singletons. Sequenced sample: tumor tissue. The receptor source for this set is a human donor with peripheral T-cell lymphoma.

This clone was seen a handful of times. The chain carries TRBV19 and TRBJ1-1; the D is unclear. Trimming cost V 7 bases and J 0 bases, with 12 bases left between them. CDR1 and CDR2 from the germline V gene are LNHDA and SQIVND (reference sequence). The CDR3 extends over 14 amino acids. As DNA, the CDR3 is TGTGCCAGTAATTTGGCGACTTTGAACACTGAAGCTTTCTTT. Its translation: CASNLATLNTEAFF. The whole variable domain, remainder taken from reference TRBV19 and TRBJ1-1, is DGGITQSPKYLFRKEGQNVTLSCEQNLNHDAMYWYRQDPGQGLRLIYYSQIVNDFQKGDIAEGYSVSREKKESFPLTVTSAQKNPTAFYLCASNLATLNTEAFFGQGTRLTVV.

The rearrangement uses TRBV6-8 and TRBJ1-6; D gene unclear. Germline lookup yields CDR1 MNHGY and CDR2 SAAAGT. There are 12 residues in the CDR3. CDR3 DNA sequence: TGTGCGAGCGGGCAGAATAATTCACCCCTCCACTTT. This codes for CASGQNNSPLHF.

A single count supports this clone. The rearrangement links TRBV18 to TRBJ1-3; D uncertain. V lost 4 bases and J 0 bases, leaving 13 bases between the germline ends. This CDR3 comprises 16 residues. CDR1 KGHSH and CDR2 LQKENI come from the germline V gene. The CDR3 loop reads CASSLKVSTSGNTIYF. The CDR3 coding sequence is TGTGCCAGCTCACTGAAGGTATCAACCTCTGGAAACACCATATATTTT.

The sample holds one count of this clone. This sequence joins TRBV29-1 and TRBJ2-5, with a possible D match to TRBD1 (6 bases). The CDR3 loop spans 13 amino acids. From germline, CDR1 is SQVTM and CDR2 ANQGSEA. V dropped 7 bases and J dropped 2 bases, with 14 bases sitting between them. The CDR3 spells CSARDTGQETQYF. DNA for the CDR3: TGCAGCGCCCGGGACACCGGGCAAGAGACCCAGTACTTC.

By share of the sample, this clone is medium-sized. The V and J genes are TRBV6-8 and TRBJ1-2, with 9 bases matching TRBD1. CDR3 length: 14 residues. In germline, CDR1 is MNHGY, CDR2 SAAAGT. With 5 bases clipped from V and 4 bases from J, the junction kept 5 bases outside the gene matches. CDR3: CASSQTGGPYGYTF. The CDR3 DNA is TGTGCCAGCAGTCAAACAGGGGGCCCCTATGGCTACACCTTC.

This clone was seen a handful of times. V gene TRBV19 combines with J gene TRBJ1-6; 7 positions agree with TRBD1. Germline CDR1 LNHDA, CDR2 SQIVND (reference sequence). V lost 7 bases, J lost 0 bases, and 6 bases stayed unmatched. This CDR3 contains 16 residues. Here the CDR3 DNA reads TGTGCCAGTACCAGGGGGAGAAGCTCCTATAATTCACCCCTCCACTTT. Its protein is CASTRGRSSYNSPLHF.

The V call is TRBV30, the J call TRBJ1-1, with a weak D call TRBD1 (5 bases). The V and J ends lost 5 bases and 1 base respectively, with 11 bases between them. This CDR3 comprises 13 residues. Per germline, CDR1 GTSNPN and CDR2 SVGIG (reference sequence). As DNA, the CDR3 is TGTGCCTGGGAAAAGGGGTCGAACACTGAAGCTTTCTTT. Its protein is CAWEKGSNTEAFF. Full variable domain (rest looked up from reference TRBV30 and TRBJ1-1): SQTIHQWPATLVQPVGSPLSLECTVEGTSNPNLYWYRQAAGRGLQLLFYSVGIGQISSEVPQNLSASRPQDRQFILSSKKLLLSDSGFYLCAWEKGSNTEAFFGQGTRLTVV.

This chain joins TRBV12-2 and TRBJ1-1; the listed D gene, TRBD1, was not tested against the DNA. TRBV12-2 is termed a pseudogene. This CDR3 is 14 amino acids long. The CDR3 DNA sequence: TGTGCCACGCGATCCACAGACCCGAACACTGAAGCTTTCTTT. Translated: CATRSTDPNTEAFF.

The chain employs TRBV27 and TRBJ1-2; 7 bases are a match to TRBD1. Looked up from germline, CDR1 is MNHEY and CDR2 is SMNVEV (reference sequence). The CDR3 is made up of 15 amino acids. The V gene end was trimmed by 0 bases and the J gene end by 3 bases; junction bases not matched to a gene: 4. CDR3 nucleotide sequence: TGTGCCAGCAGTTTATCAAAGGGGGCTTACTATGGCTACACCTTC. Its translation: CASSLSKGAYYGYTF.

Concerning this clone: One end of the junction does not line up with germline, which may come from a read error. The chain carries TRBV18 and TRBJ2-7; perhaps TRBD1 as D (6 bases). The CDR3 runs 14 residues. Germline V CDR1 and CDR2: KGHSH, LQKENI. DNA for the CDR3: TGTGCCAGCTCCAGACCTGGGGGCGAGGACGAGCAGTATTTC. Amino acids: CASSRPGGEDEQYF.

The J gene is TRBJ1-2, the V gene TRBV10-2; 7 bases are shared with TRBD1. The CDR3 extends over 14 amino acids. Germline trimming cut 4 bases from V and 4 bases from J; bases unmatched to any gene: 6. Looked up from germline, CDR1 is WSHSY and CDR2 is SAAADI. In DNA, the CDR3 is TGCGCCAGCAGTGGACAGGGACTTTTCTATGGCTACACCTTC. This codes for CASSGQGLFYGYTF.

The V gene is TRBV28, the J gene TRBJ1-2; TRBD1 aligns across 8 bases. V was pared by 2 bases and J by 3 bases, with 8 bases of the junction left unmatched. This CDR3 has 16 amino acids. Germline V gene lookup returns CDR1 MDHEN and CDR2 SYDVKM. The CDR3 reads CASSLSQGAGDYGYTF. CDR3 sequence (DNA): TGTGCCAGCAGTTTAAGCCAGGGGGCAGGTGACTATGGCTACACCTTC.

The CDR3 nucleotides read TGTGCCAGCAGGTCGTCCAGGGAGAACTATGGCTACACCTTC. Its protein product is CASRSSRENYGYTF. The V gene is TRBV28, the J gene TRBJ1-2; possible D gene TRBD1, 5 bases. Trimming stripped 6 bases from V and 2 bases from J, with 13 bases between. Germline V gene lookup returns CDR1 MDHEN and CDR2 SYDVKM. CDR3 length: 14 amino acids.

A single count supports this clone. The V gene is TRBV10-2, the J gene TRBJ1-2; D remains ambiguous. The V end was cut by 4 bases, the J end by 1 base, with 4 bases between. The V gene's germline CDR1 is WSHSY and CDR2 SAAADI. The CDR3 sequence is 12 residues long. The CDR3 spells CASSANNYGYTF. The CDR3 region has the DNA TGCGCCAGCAGTGCCAATAACTATGGCTACACCTTC.

The chain recombines TRBV19 with TRBJ2-5, with 7 bases aligning to TRBD1. After removal of 8 bases from V and 2 bases from J, the junction contained 17 bases not matched to a gene. This CDR3 is built from 17 residues. Per the germline V gene, CDR1 is LNHDA and CDR2 is SQIVND (reference sequence). The CDR3 DNA is TGTGCCAGTCAACCCGCGCTTCACAGGGGCATACAAGAGACCCAGTACTTC. It encodes CASQPALHRGIQETQYF.

This rearrangement joins TRBV7-5 to TRBJ2-1; TRBD1 is the table's D call, not checked against the DNA. TRBV7-5 is designated a pseudogene. The CDR3 sequence is 14 residues long. CDR3 coding DNA: TGTGCCAGCAGCCCGGGACAGACCTACAATGAGCAGTTCTTC. Its translation is CASSPGQTYNEQFF.

The gene calls are TRBV4-1 and TRBJ2-4, with D hard to call. The germline CDR1 and CDR2 sequences are MGHRA and YSYEKL. The CDR3 has 19 amino acids. V lost 0 bases and J lost 0, with 18 bases in between. The chain's CDR3 is CASSQDSGQTNLAKNIQYF. DNA for the CDR3: TGCGCCAGCAGCCAAGATAGTGGGCAGACCAACCTAGCCAAAAACATTCAGTACTTC.

This clone was picked up one time. This chain joins TRBV28 and TRBJ2-6; 7 bases line up with TRBD2. This CDR3 has 19 residues. Germline CDR1 reads MDHEN; CDR2 reads SYDVKM. V gave up 6 bases and J gave up 3 bases; unmatched junction bases: 17. CDR3 DNA sequence: TGTGCCAGCAGCTCCCCGTGGGGGGGTAGCCGCGATGGGGCCAACGTCCTGACTTTC. Translated: CASSSPWGGSRDGANVLTF.

The chain has TRBV11-3 and TRBJ2-7, with TRBD2 identical over 8 bases. The CDR3 sequence is 14 residues long. With 5 bases clipped from V and 4 bases from J, the junction kept 7 bases outside the gene matches. CDR1 is SGHNT, CDR2 YENEEA, per germline. CDR3 sequence (DNA): TGTGCCAGCAGCCGTCGGACTAGCCCTTACGAGCAGTACTTC. Translating gives CASSRRTSPYEQYF.

The chain joins TRBV29-1 to TRBJ1-2; D is possibly TRBD1 (6 bases). Germline values: CDR1 SQVTM, CDR2 ANQGSEA. V gave up 6 bases and J gave up 8 bases, with 25 bases separating them. CDR3 length: 15 residues. CDR3 amino acids: CSVGAGLRGEGGYTF. As DNA, the CDR3 is TGCAGCGTGGGGGCGGGTTTGAGGGGAGAAGGCGGCTACACCTTC. The full variable domain, with the rest looked up from reference TRBV29-1 and TRBJ1-2, is SAVISQKPSRDICQRGTSLTIQCQVDSQVTMMFWYRQQPGQSLTLIATANQGSEATYESGFVIDKFPISRPNLTFSTLTVSNMSPEDSSIYLCSVGAGLRGEGGYTFGSGTRLTVV.

In its sample, this clone was seen a few times. The V call is TRBV19, the J call TRBJ2-3, with 11 bases identical to TRBD1. V dropped 5 bases and J dropped 4; count of bases not matched to a gene: 8. This CDR3 has 16 amino acids. Germline CDR1 LNHDA, CDR2 SQIVND (reference sequence). CDR3 region: CASSGRTGGAADTQYF. CDR3 nucleotides: TGTGCCAGTAGTGGCCGGACAGGGGGCGCGGCAGATACGCAGTATTTT.

The chain combines TRBV19 with TRBJ1-4; D call uncertain. V was shortened by 5 bases and J by 0 bases, with 10 bases between the two germline ends. The CDR3 is made up of 15 amino acids. Germline assignment: CDR1 LNHDA and CDR2 SQIVND (reference sequence). As DNA, the CDR3 is TGTGCCAGTAGTGTAACAGCGTCAACTAATGAAAAACTGTTTTTT. Its translation: CASSVTASTNEKLFF.

CDR3 in amino acids: CASKAGGNQPQHF. CDR3 in DNA: TGCGCCAGCAAGGCAGGGGGCAATCAGCCCCAGCATTTT. The V and J genes are TRBV10-2 and TRBJ1-5; perhaps TRBD1 as D (6 bases). The CDR3 has 13 residues. V was pared by 7 bases and J by 2 bases, with 9 bases between. In germline, CDR1 is WSHSY, CDR2 SAAADI.

The chain employs TRBV9 and TRBJ1-5; weak D call: TRBD1 (6 bases). From germline, CDR1 is SGDLS and CDR2 YYNGEE. Trimming stripped 6 bases from V and 0 bases from J, with 13 bases between. CDR3 size: 15 residues. CDR3 amino acids: CASMLDSYSNQPQHF. The CDR3 bases are TGTGCCAGCATGCTGGACAGTTATAGCAATCAGCCCCAGCATTTT.

The chain recombines TRBV7-6 with TRBJ1-1, with D perhaps TRBD1 (6 bases). V was trimmed by 5 bases and J by 1 base, leaving 11 bases between them. Germline V gene lookup returns CDR1 SGHVS and CDR2 FNYEAQ. This CDR3 region has 14 residues. The CDR3 DNA reads TGTGCCAGCAGCGGGGGCCAGGGGAACACTGAAGCTTTCTTT. Amino acid sequence: CASSGGQGNTEAFF.

The chain employs TRBV12-5 and TRBJ2-7, with 9 bases aligning to TRBD1. Germline CDR1 LGHNT, CDR2 FRNRAP. Trimming at V came to 6 bases and at J to 5 bases, leaving 20 bases not matched to a gene. This CDR3 has 18 amino acids. CDR3 bases: TGTGCTAGTGGCGGTGACAGGGGGGCGTTTCGGCTTGGCGACGAGCAGTACTTC. Translating it yields CASGGDRGAFRLGDEQYF.

The V gene is TRBV28, the J gene TRBJ1-2, with D maybe TRBD1 (5 bases). The germline CDR1 and CDR2 sequences are MDHEN and SYDVKM. The CDR3 is made up of 15 amino acids. Trimming took 4 bases from V and 3 from J, leaving 15 bases between them. CDR3 DNA: TGTGCCAGCAGTTGGGGGTCGGAGGGTCACTATGGCTACACCTTC. This translates into CASSWGSEGHYGYTF.

The chain recombines TRBV12-5 with TRBJ2-2; the D is unclear. Trimming removed 0 bases at V and 6 bases at J, with 11 bases between. The CDR3 has 15 residues. Germline V gives CDR1 LGHNT, CDR2 FRNRAP. The CDR3 protein is CASGLVTTGSGELFF. The CDR3 DNA reads as TGTGCTAGTGGTTTGGTAACAACTGGGTCCGGGGAGCTGTTTTTT. Together with reference TRBV12-5 and TRBJ2-2, the CDR3 gives the full variable domain: DARVTQTPRHKVTEMGQEVTMRCQPILGHNTVFWYRQTMMQGLELLAYFRNRAPLDDSGMPKDRFSAEMPDATLATLKIQPSEPRDSAVYFCASGLVTTGSGELFFGEGSRLTVL.

The chain combines TRBV6-8 with TRBJ2-2; D perhaps matches TRBD2 (5 bases). The length of the CDR3 is 14 residues. The ends were cut back, 7 bases at V and 0 bases at J, with 9 bases in the middle. Germline-derived CDR1 and CDR2 are MNHGY and SAAAGT. CDR3: CASTPGTNTGELFF. For the CDR3, the DNA is TGTGCCAGCACCCCGGGGACGAACACCGGGGAGCTGTTTTTT.